This T cell receptor (beta chain) was captured in a study of T cell responses to AZD1222 COVID-19 vaccine. Trimming stripped 3 bases from V and 8 bases from J, with 13 bases between. This CDR3 region has 13 residues. Assay used: immunoSEQ multiplex PCR; TCRdb lists only in-frame clones, some missing. This sample has about 86,000 clones, with around four fifths found just once. As to this clone: No antigen is known for it.

General study results and limits: Possibly, clonal diversity was underestimated; donors were largely white British and included more females.

The source material was peripheral blood, sampled on day 0 of AZD1222 vaccination. The receptor was derived from an adult in good health. The chain carries TRBV12-3 or TRBV12-4 and TRBJ1-1; maybe TRBD1 (6 bases). CDR3 loop: CASSFEGVNEAFF. The CDR3 DNA is TGTGCCAGCAGTTTTGAGGGGGTCAACGAAGCTTTCTTT.